These 5 T cell receptor beta chains were sequenced from one sample in a study of tumor-infiltrating lymphocytes in localized non-small cell lung cancer. Clones were read by immunoSEQ multiplex PCR, and TCRdb kept only the in-frame ones, dropping some. The sample lists 13,000 or so clones, approximately 66% seen once, with around 7.1% in the top ten. Sequencing was done on a sample of lung tumor tissue. The receptors here all came from a human donor with non-small cell lung cancer.

This rearrangement joins TRBV5-1 to TRBJ2-3; 10 nucleotides align to TRBD2. This CDR3 comprises 15 residues. Germline CDR1 SGHRS, CDR2 YFSETQ. V shed 0 bases, J shed 5 bases, and the junction held 3 bases outside the gene matches. The chain's CDR3 is CASSLVSGGQDTQYF. The DNA of the CDR3 is TGCGCCAGCAGCTTGGTTAGCGGGGGGCAAGATACGCAGTATTTT. The full variable domain, completed using reference TRBV5-1 and TRBJ2-3, is KAGVTQTPRYLIKTRGQQVTLSCSPISGHRSVSWYQQTPGQGLQFLFEYFSETQRNKGNFPGRFSGRQFSNSRSEMNVSTLELGDSALYLCASSLVSGGQDTQYFGPGTRLTVL.

This clone was counted a few times. The chain combines TRBV27 with TRBJ1-1; 9 nucleotides line up with TRBD1. Losses at the gene ends were 6 bases for V and 4 bases for J; bases not matched to a gene: 12. Germline CDR1 and CDR2: MNHEY and SMNVEV (reference sequence). This CDR3 contains 16 residues. The chain's CDR3 is CASRPEQGAWTTEAFF. CDR3 DNA: TGTGCCAGCAGGCCGGAACAGGGGGCCTGGACCACTGAAGCTTTCTTT.

This clone is medium-sized (0.01 to 0.1%) in the sample. The genes are TRBV11-2 and TRBJ1-1; D is possibly TRBD1 (6 bases). There are 14 residues in the CDR3. V was shortened by 6 bases and J by 5 bases, with 16 bases between the two germline ends. Germline V gene sequence: CDR1 SGHAT, CDR2 FQNNGV. CDR3 loop: CASRRRGGSTEAFF. CDR3 in DNA: TGTGCCAGCAGAAGACGAGGGGGGTCTACTGAAGCTTTCTTT.

V and J are TRBV5-4 and TRBJ2-5; TRBD1 aligns across 8 bases. The CDR3 covers 14 residues. In germline, CDR1 is SGHNT, CDR2 YYREEE (reference sequence). Trimming took 7 bases from V and 4 from J; bases not matched to a gene: 9. The CDR3 spells CASGTPGGRETQYF. CDR3 nucleotides: TGTGCCAGCGGTACCCCAGGGGGCAGAGAGACCCAGTACTTC.

The V call is TRBV19, the J call TRBJ2-1; TRBD2 matches 10 bases. The germline V gene encodes CDR1 LNHDA and CDR2 SQIVND (reference sequence). This CDR3 has 15 residues. V dropped 7 bases and J dropped 6; count of bases not matched to a gene: 9. Here the CDR3 reads CASTLGSGRSNEQFF. The CDR3 DNA sequence: TGTGCCAGTACCCTCGGTAGCGGGAGGTCCAATGAGCAGTTCTTC.